This T cell receptor (beta chain) was sequenced for a study of T cells in Graves' hyperthyroidism and ophthalmopathy. The study, taken as a whole, reports: The model predicted ophthalmopathy a median roughly six months before onset.

TCR beta CDR3 regions were amplified from RNA. HTBI primers were the set used in a first-round RT-PCR of the TCR CDR3. One entry per CDR3 protein, called by TCRdb with MiXCR from the multiplex PCR reads. The data hold approximately 520,000 distinct CDR3 sequences, with less than 25% observed a single time. Unmatched junction bases numbered 4, after V lost 6 bases and J lost 0 bases. The CDR3 runs to 14 residues. This clonotype was recorded at least ten times. As yet, its antigen is unknown. Across 18 months, stable Graves' hyperthyroidism was marked by no progression to ophthalmopathy. Investigators excluded patients with uncontrolled infection, other autoimmune disease, pregnancy or lactation. Every diagnosis used clinical symptoms, serum thyroxine and TRAb, thyroid ultrasound and orbital computed tomography.

This chain uses TRBV12-3 or TRBV12-4 with TRBJ1-1; 7 bases map to TRBD1. The origin of this receptor is a man younger than 35 with Graves' hyperthyroidism. The specimen sequenced was blood. CDR3 coding DNA: TGTGCCAGCAGGACGACAGGGATGAACACTGAAGCTTTCTTT. Protein product: CASRTTGMNTEAFF.